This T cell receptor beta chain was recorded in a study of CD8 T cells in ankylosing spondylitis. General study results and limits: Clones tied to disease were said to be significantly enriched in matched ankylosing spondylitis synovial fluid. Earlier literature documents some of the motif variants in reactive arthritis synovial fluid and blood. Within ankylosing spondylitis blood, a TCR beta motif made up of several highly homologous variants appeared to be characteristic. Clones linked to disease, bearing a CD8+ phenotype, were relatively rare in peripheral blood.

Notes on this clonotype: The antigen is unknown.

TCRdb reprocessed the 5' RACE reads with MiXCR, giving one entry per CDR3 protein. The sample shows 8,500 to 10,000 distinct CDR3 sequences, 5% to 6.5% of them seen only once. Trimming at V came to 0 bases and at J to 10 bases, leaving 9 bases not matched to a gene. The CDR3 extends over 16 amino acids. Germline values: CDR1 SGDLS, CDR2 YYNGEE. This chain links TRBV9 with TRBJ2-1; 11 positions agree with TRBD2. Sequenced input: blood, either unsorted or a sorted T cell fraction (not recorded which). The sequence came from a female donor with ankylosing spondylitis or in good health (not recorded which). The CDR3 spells CASSVGGLSSGREQFF. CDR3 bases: TGTGCCAGCAGCGTAGGGGGCCTCTCTAGCGGGAGGGAGCAGTTCTTC.